This T cell receptor (beta chain) is drawn from a study of blood T cell repertoires in COVID-19. Repertoires were generated with immunoSEQ multiplex PCR, while TCRdb's copy carries only in-frame clones and drops some. The table records tens of thousands of clones, around 87% of them present only once. The V end lost 8 bases, the J end lost 6 bases, and 19 bases lay between the germline ends. Germline V gene sequence: CDR1 GTSNPN, CDR2 SVGIG (reference sequence). The length of the CDR3 is 13 residues. V usage is TRBV30 and J usage is TRBJ1-2, with D maybe TRBD1 (6 bases). Sequences were obtained from peripheral blood. The TCR comes from a man between 65 and 85 years old with acute or convalescent COVID-19. This CDR3 reads CAGKGDADDGYTF. The CDR3 nucleotides are TGTGCCGGGAAGGGGGATGCCGATGATGGCTACACCTTC.